The clone carrying this TCR beta chain was picked up a small number of times. What it recognizes is unknown. A clone one base away is much larger, so this may be a read error. This record belongs to a study of tumor-infiltrating lymphocytes in primary liver carcinoma. Across the whole study: The neoplasms were of stage T1-T3 N0M0, with dimensions of about 4 to 11 cm across. Samples returned roughly 3.5 to 8 million productive TCRbeta reads each. Read depth did not differ significantly between tissue types. Regarding the study as a whole: The top-250-clone fraction was significantly higher in tumors than in blood (p = 0.039).

From 500 ng of total RNA, TCR beta-specific cDNA was reverse-transcribed using a constant-region primer. Three nested multiplex PCR rounds, a slightly modified ARM-PCR method, built the TCR beta libraries. TCRdb called the multiplex PCR reads again in MiXCR, with one record for every CDR3 protein. The table shows roughly 190,000 distinct CDR3 sequences, with 85% occurring only once. Co-extraction of both nucleic acids (RNA and DNA) used about 18-34 mg of unsorted bulk tissue. Five separate regions per tumor were sampled. Sequenced material: tumor tissue from primary liver carcinoma. The sequence was obtained from a man aged 40-50 years with primary liver carcinoma and hepatitis B virus infection.

CDR3 protein: CVSSTDRDQPQHF. CDR3 DNA sequence: TGTGTCAGCAGCACGGACAGGGATCAGCCCCAGCATTTT. The chain employs TRBV12-3 or TRBV12-4 and TRBJ1-5, with 8 positions matching TRBD1. The CDR3 length is 13 residues.